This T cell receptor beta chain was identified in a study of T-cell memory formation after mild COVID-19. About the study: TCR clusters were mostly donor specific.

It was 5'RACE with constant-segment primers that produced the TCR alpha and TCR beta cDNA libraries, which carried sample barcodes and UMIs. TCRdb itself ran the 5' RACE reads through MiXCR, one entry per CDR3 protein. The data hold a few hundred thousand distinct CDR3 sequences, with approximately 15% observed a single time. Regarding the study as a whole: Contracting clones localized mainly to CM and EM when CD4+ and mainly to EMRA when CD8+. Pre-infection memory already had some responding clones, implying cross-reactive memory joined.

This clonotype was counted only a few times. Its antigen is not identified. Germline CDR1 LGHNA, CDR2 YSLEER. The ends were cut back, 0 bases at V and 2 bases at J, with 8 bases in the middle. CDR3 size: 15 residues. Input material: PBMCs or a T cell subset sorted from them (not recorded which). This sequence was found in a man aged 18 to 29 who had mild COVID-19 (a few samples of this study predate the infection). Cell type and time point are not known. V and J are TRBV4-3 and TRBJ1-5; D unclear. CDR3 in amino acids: CASSQDHIGNQPQHF. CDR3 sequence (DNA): TGCGCCAGCAGCCAAGATCATATCGGCAATCAGCCCCAGCATTTT.